This passage covers 31 T cell receptor beta chains from one sample sequenced in a study of response to subunit inactivated influenza vaccine. One entry per CDR3 protein results from TCRdb running MiXCR on the RT-PCR reads. The sample carries around 540,000 distinct CDR3 sequences, about 10% recorded once. The material sequenced was PBMCs from blood, taken on the day of vaccination. These TCRs come from a man aged 45-65 years who received an inactivated influenza vaccine.

The sample holds many counts of this clonotype. V gene TRBV12-3 or TRBV12-4 combines with J gene TRBJ2-7; D gene uncertain. This CDR3 is 12 amino acids long. Trimming took off 10 bases at V and 2 bases at J, with 12 bases between the two ends. The CDR3 region is CATALTPYEQYF. CDR3 nucleotide sequence: TGTGCCACCGCTCTTACCCCCTACGAGCAGTACTTC.

V usage is TRBV20-1 and J usage is TRBJ2-1; TRBD2 agrees at 9 bases. The V and J ends lost 4 bases and 0 bases, in that order; junction bases with no gene match: 10. CDR3 size: 17 residues. The V gene's germline CDR1 is DFQATT and CDR2 SNEGSKA (reference sequence). The CDR3 reads CSATGLAPQSSYNEQFF. The CDR3, as DNA: TGCAGTGCTACAGGACTAGCGCCTCAGAGCTCCTACAATGAGCAGTTCTTC.

V usage is TRBV5-1 and J usage is TRBJ2-1, with TRBD1 identical over 8 bases. V gave up 0 bases and J gave up 5 bases; unmatched junction bases: 10. CDR1 is SGHRS, CDR2 YFSETQ, per germline. CDR3 length: 17 residues. The CDR3 DNA sequence: TGCGCCAGCAGCTTGGCCACTATACAGGGGGGCCACAATGAGCAGTTCTTC. The encoded protein is CASSLATIQGGHNEQFF.

The chain uses TRBV7-9 and TRBJ2-1; TRBD1 matches 8 bases. V trimming: 4 bases; J trimming: 3 bases; junction bases outside the gene matches: 5. This CDR3 region has 15 residues. CDR1 is SEHNR, CDR2 FQNEAQ, per germline (reference sequence). CDR3 nucleotide sequence: TGTGCCAGCAGCTCCAGGGGGCAAGTCTACAATGAGCAGTTCTTC. Translating it yields CASSSRGQVYNEQFF.

A few counts support this clonotype. The chain employs TRBV2 and TRBJ2-3; D is tentatively TRBD1 or TRBD2 (5 bases each). CDR3 length: 16 amino acids. Germline values: CDR1 SNHLY, CDR2 FYNNEI. With 4 bases removed from V and 1 base from J, the gap between germline ends came to 15 bases. CDR3 amino acids: CASSGDRRGGTDTQYF. DNA for the CDR3: TGTGCCAGCAGTGGGGACCGCCGAGGGGGCACAGATACGCAGTATTTT.

This clonotype was counted a few times. This chain connects TRBV12-3 or TRBV12-4 to TRBJ2-1; 8 nucleotides align to TRBD1. With 7 bases clipped from V and 6 bases from J, the junction kept 11 bases outside the gene matches. This CDR3 region has 15 residues. The CDR3 region has the DNA TGTGCCAGCACCCTGGTTGGACAGGGAACCAATGAGCAGTTCTTC. It is translated as CASTLVGQGTNEQFF.

This clonotype was counted only a few times. J is TRBJ2-3 and V is TRBV10-3; D might be TRBD2 (5 bases). Germline V gene data show CDR1 as ENHRY and CDR2 as SYGVKD. V was trimmed by 4 bases and J by 0 bases, leaving 14 bases between them. The CDR3 spans 16 residues. In nucleotides, the CDR3 is TGTGCCATCAGTGTTTTGTGGAGGAGCAGCACAGATACGCAGTATTTT. Its translation is CAISVLWRSSTDTQYF.

This clonotype was found a few times. This sequence joins TRBV14 and TRBJ2-2; 8 nucleotides align to TRBD2. Germline trimming cut 2 bases from V and 1 base from J; bases unmatched to any gene: 24. CDR3 length equals 23 residues. The germline V gene has CDR1 SGHDN and CDR2 FVKESK. The CDR3 sequence: CASSQRLVNQLVRREENTGELFF. The CDR3 DNA reads TGTGCCAGCAGCCAACGGTTGGTTAACCAGCTAGTAAGGCGGGAGGAGAACACCGGGGAGCTGTTTTTT.

This clonotype has just a few counts. V and J are TRBV5-1 and TRBJ2-6; no definite D call. Germline-derived CDR1 and CDR2 are SGHRS and YFSETQ. Between the trimmed V and J ends, which lost 3 bases and 3 bases, there was a span of 10 bases. The length of the CDR3 is 15 residues. This chain's CDR3 is CASSSGWGGANVLTF. The CDR3 DNA reads as TGCGCCAGCAGCTCCGGGTGGGGTGGGGCCAACGTCCTGACTTTC.

This clonotype occurred many times. The chain has TRBV3-1 and TRBJ2-7; D ambiguous. The V gene's germline CDR1 is LGHDT and CDR2 YNNKEL (reference sequence). This CDR3 is built from 14 residues. Trimming took off 0 bases at V and 2 bases at J, with 8 bases between the two ends. Here the CDR3 reads CASSQDLGPYEQYF. The CDR3 coding sequence is TGTGCCAGCAGCCAAGATTTGGGTCCCTACGAGCAGTACTTC.

This clonotype was counted ten times or more. V and J are TRBV5-1 and TRBJ2-3; D remains unclear. The CDR3 is 16 residues long. Germline-derived CDR1 and CDR2 are SGHRS and YFSETQ. The germline V and J ends were trimmed by 4 bases and 0 bases, with 15 bases remaining between them. Here the CDR3 reads CASSPRVSISTDTQYF. In DNA, the CDR3 is TGCGCCAGCAGCCCCCGGGTCTCGATCAGCACAGATACGCAGTATTTT.

This clonotype was seen more than once but under ten times. The rearrangement uses TRBV6-1 and TRBJ2-5; 8 bases map to TRBD1. J gave up 1 base and V 5 bases, and 6 bases lay outside the gene matches. The CDR3 has 15 amino acids. Germline loops: CDR1 MNHNS, CDR2 SASEGT. For the CDR3, the DNA is TGTGCCAGCAGTCGTTGGACAGGGAGCCAAGAGACCCAGTACTTC. Translating it yields CASSRWTGSQETQYF.

The gene calls are TRBV7-2 and TRBJ2-5, with D maybe TRBD2 (6 bases). The V end lost 0 bases, the J end lost 0 bases, and 11 bases lay between the germline ends. There are 16 residues in the CDR3. The germline CDR1 and CDR2 sequences are SGHTA and FQGNSA. The CDR3 region has the DNA TGTGCCAGCAGCTTAGCGCTACGGGGGTACCAAGAGACCCAGTACTTC. Encoded protein: CASSLALRGYQETQYF. The complete variable domain, with remaining parts taken from reference TRBV7-2 and TRBJ2-5, reads GAGVSQSPSNKVTEKGKDVELRCDPISGHTALYWYRQSLGQGLEFLIYFQGNSAPDKSGLPSDRFSAERTGGSVSTLTIQRTQQEDSAVYLCASSLALRGYQETQYFGPGTRLLVL.

The V call is TRBV15, the J call TRBJ1-5; the D gene is possibly TRBD1 (6 bases). The CDR3 is 14 residues long. Trimming left V 1 base short and J 7 bases short, with 11 bases between. Germline assignment: CDR1 LNHNV and CDR2 YYDKDF (reference sequence). The CDR3: CATSRAGATQPQHF. The CDR3 DNA follows: TGTGCCACCAGCAGAGCAGGGGCCACCCAGCCCCAGCATTTT.

The genes are TRBV18 and TRBJ2-5; D possibly matches TRBD1 or TRBD2 (5 bases each). The CDR3 spans 14 residues. From germline, CDR1 is KGHSH and CDR2 LQKENI. Trimming shortened V by 1 base and J by 2 bases, and 8 bases separated the two germline ends. The chain's CDR3 is CASSPRDGQETQYF. CDR3 nucleotides: TGTGCCAGCTCACCACGGGACGGACAAGAGACCCAGTACTTC.

V and J are TRBV4-3 and TRBJ1-5; D uncertain. CDR3 length equals 14 residues. Per germline, CDR1 LGHNA and CDR2 YSLEER. Trimming stripped 4 bases from V and 0 bases from J, with 7 bases between. Written as DNA, the CDR3 is TGCGCCAGCAGCCGAAGCGATAGCAATCAGCCCCAGCATTTT. Protein sequence: CASSRSDSNQPQHF.

The chain combines TRBV4-3 with TRBJ2-7; D call uncertain. V was shortened by 3 bases and J by 3 bases, with 15 bases between the two germline ends. The CDR3 totals 15 residues. Germline CDR1 LGHNA, CDR2 YSLEER. The CDR3 DNA follows: TGCGCCAGCAGCCAGTTACTTTGGGGAAACTACGAGCAGTACTTC. It codes for CASSQLLWGNYEQYF.

This clonotype was detected a few times. The chain carries TRBV7-2 and TRBJ2-1; 11 positions agree with TRBD2. The CDR3 contains 16 residues. V gave up 7 bases and J gave up 6 bases; unmatched junction bases: 11. Per germline, CDR1 SGHTA and CDR2 FQGNSA. The CDR3 region is CASKTSGSEVGNEQFF. The CDR3 DNA is TGTGCCAGCAAAACTAGCGGGAGCGAAGTGGGCAATGAGCAGTTCTTC. Based on the CDR3 plus reference TRBV7-2 and TRBJ2-1, the full variable domain is GAGVSQSPSNKVTEKGKDVELRCDPISGHTALYWYRQSLGQGLEFLIYFQGNSAPDKSGLPSDRFSAERTGGSVSTLTIQRTQQEDSAVYLCASKTSGSEVGNEQFFGPGTRLTVL.

The gene calls are TRBV3-1 and TRBJ2-7; D may be TRBD2 (5 bases). V lost 1 base and J 6 bases, leaving 10 bases between the germline ends. The germline gives CDR1 LGHDT, CDR2 YNNKEL (reference sequence). The CDR3 runs 13 residues. The CDR3 spells CASSQGRLSEQYF. CDR3 DNA sequence: TGTGCCAGCAGCCAAGGCCGACTAAGCGAGCAGTACTTC.

This clonotype was observed at least ten times. This sequence joins TRBV12-3 or TRBV12-4 and TRBJ2-2, with 8 bases aligning to TRBD1. This CDR3 region has 16 residues. The V segment lost 1 base and the J segment 3 bases; nucleotides outside the gene matches: 4. In DNA form, the CDR3 reads TGTGCCAGCAGTTTAGGGACAGGGCTTGACACCGGGGAGCTGTTTTTT. This sequence encodes CASSLGTGLDTGELFF.

In this sample, this clonotype turned up a few times. This chain joins TRBV5-1 and TRBJ2-3, with unresolved D. Germline V gives CDR1 SGHRS, CDR2 YFSETQ. Trimming left V 7 bases short and J 0 bases short, with 12 bases between. CDR3 length: 14 residues. The CDR3 loop reads CASSIAQSTDTQYF. The DNA for the CDR3 is TGCGCCAGCTCTATAGCACAGAGCACAGATACGCAGTATTTT. Full variable domain (rest looked up from reference TRBV5-1 and TRBJ2-3): KAGVTQTPRYLIKTRGQQVTLSCSPISGHRSVSWYQQTPGQGLQFLFEYFSETQRNKGNFPGRFSGRQFSNSRSEMNVSTLELGDSALYLCASSIAQSTDTQYFGPGTRLTVL.

This clonotype was counted only a few times. The chain combines TRBV5-1 with TRBJ2-1, with D perhaps matching TRBD2 (6 bases). Trimming cost V 6 bases and J 6 bases, with 13 bases left between them. CDR1 is SGHRS and CDR2 is YFSETQ in the germline V gene. The CDR3 loop spans 13 amino acids. In DNA, the CDR3 is TGCGCCAGCACAGTCCGCGGGGCCAATGAGCAGTTCTTC. This translates into CASTVRGANEQFF.

The V gene is TRBV4-2, the J gene TRBJ1-2, with D possibly being TRBD1 (6 bases). CDR1 LGHNA and CDR2 YNFKEQ come from the germline V gene. Trimming took 2 bases from V and 8 from J, leaving 12 bases between them. This CDR3 has 13 amino acids. The CDR3 sequence is CASSQLQGNGYTF. In DNA form, the CDR3 reads TGTGCCAGCAGCCAACTACAGGGAAACGGCTACACCTTC.

This clonotype was recorded a few times. The CDR3 loop reads CASSLGPGGTGELFF. The CDR3 region has the DNA TGTGCCAGCAGTCTTGGACCAGGGGGAACCGGGGAGCTGTTTTTT. The chain combines TRBV12-3 or TRBV12-4 with TRBJ2-2; TRBD1 agrees at 7 bases. With V trimmed by 5 bases and J by 5 bases, 8 bases remained unmatched. The CDR3 covers 15 residues.

There are a few counts of this clonotype. The chain has TRBV20-1 and TRBJ2-1; tentatively, D is TRBD1 or TRBD2 (6 bases each). The CDR3 spans 13 residues. CDR1 and CDR2 (germline): DFQATT, SNEGSKA (reference sequence). The V gene lost 3 bases and the J gene lost 5 bases, with 11 bases spanning the gap. The CDR3, as DNA: TGCAGTGCTAGGTTCCGGGGGCACAATGAGCAGTTCTTC. This encodes CSARFRGHNEQFF.

In this sample, this clonotype turned up a few times. V gene TRBV9 combines with J gene TRBJ2-2, with 14 bases that match TRBD2. The CDR3 extends over 22 amino acids. The V segment lost 2 bases and the J segment 7 bases; nucleotides outside the gene matches: 22. Germline V CDR1 and CDR2: SGDLS, YYNGEE. CDR3 region: CASSVQPFGWSTGLAGVGELFF. The CDR3 DNA reads as TGTGCCAGCAGCGTTCAACCCTTTGGATGGTCCACGGGACTAGCGGGAGTCGGGGAGCTGTTTTTT.

The chain is built from TRBV20-1 and TRBJ2-7; 10 bases are a match to TRBD1. CDR3 length: 14 amino acids. Germline loops: CDR1 DFQATT, CDR2 SNEGSKA (reference sequence). With 6 bases clipped from V and 3 bases from J, the junction kept 8 bases outside the gene matches. CDR3 protein: CSALSGTGVYEQYF. The DNA of the CDR3 is TGCAGTGCCCTATCCGGGACAGGGGTCTACGAGCAGTACTTC.

The rearrangement links TRBV29-1 to TRBJ1-2; D gene uncertain. The CDR3 length is 13 residues. Germline lookup yields CDR1 SQVTM and CDR2 ANQGSEA. Trimming took 1 base from V and 5 from J, leaving 11 bases between them. CDR3 protein: CSVEGPDLYGYTF. DNA of the CDR3: TGCAGCGTTGAAGGGCCCGACCTGTATGGCTACACCTTC.

The sample holds a few counts of this clonotype. The chain joins TRBV20-1 to TRBJ2-5, with D unclear. The length of the CDR3 is 14 residues. From germline, CDR1 is DFQATT and CDR2 SNEGSKA (reference sequence). Trimming removed 5 bases at V and 0 bases at J, with 13 bases between. CDR3 DNA: TGCAGTGCTCCGCTTCGAGCGAACCAAGAGACCCAGTACTTC. It translates to CSAPLRANQETQYF.

This clonotype was seen more than once but under ten times. The chain is built from TRBV7-8 and TRBJ2-1; 11 nucleotides match TRBD2. The CDR3 contains 17 residues. Germline loops: CDR1 SGHVS, CDR2 FQNEAQ. V lost 0 bases to trimming and J lost 4 bases; unmatched junction nucleotides: 5. Written as DNA, the CDR3 is TGTGCCAGCAGCTTAGCGGCCGGGACTAGCGGATACAATGAGCAGTTCTTC. Protein: CASSLAAGTSGYNEQFF.

The J gene is TRBJ2-5, the V gene TRBV7-9; 14 bases are shared with TRBD2. The CDR3 has 16 amino acids. Germline lookup yields CDR1 SEHNR and CDR2 FQNEAQ (reference sequence). The V and J ends lost 5 bases and 5 bases, in that order; junction bases with no gene match: 7. The CDR3: CASSPGTSGSFETQYF. The CDR3 coding sequence is TGTGCCAGCAGCCCCGGGACTAGCGGGAGTTTTGAGACCCAGTACTTC.